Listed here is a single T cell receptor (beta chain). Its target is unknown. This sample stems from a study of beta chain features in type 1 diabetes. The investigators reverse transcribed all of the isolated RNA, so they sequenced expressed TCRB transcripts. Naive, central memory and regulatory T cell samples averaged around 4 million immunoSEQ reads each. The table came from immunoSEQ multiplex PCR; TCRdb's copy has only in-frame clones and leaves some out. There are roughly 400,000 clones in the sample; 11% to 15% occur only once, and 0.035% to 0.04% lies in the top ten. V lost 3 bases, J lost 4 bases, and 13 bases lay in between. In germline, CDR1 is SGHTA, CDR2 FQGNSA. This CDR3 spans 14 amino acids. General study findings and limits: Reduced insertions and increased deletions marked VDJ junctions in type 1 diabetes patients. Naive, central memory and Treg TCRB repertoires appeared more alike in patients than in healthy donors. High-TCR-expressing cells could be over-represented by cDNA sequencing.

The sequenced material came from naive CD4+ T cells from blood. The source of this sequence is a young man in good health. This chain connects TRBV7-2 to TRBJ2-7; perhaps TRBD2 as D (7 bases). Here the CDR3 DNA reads TGTGCCAGCAGCTTCCCCGGGGGGCAATACGAGCAGTACTTC. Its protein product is CASSFPGGQYEQYF.